This TCR beta chain was documented in a study of blood T cells in healthy people across ages. A second PCR, run for roughly 7 to 12 cycles, used a sample-barcoded 5' primer plus a J-beta primer mix. MiXCR was run by TCRdb on the 5' RACE reads, yielding one entry per CDR3 protein. The sample holds approximately 810,000 distinct CDR3 sequences, around 30% seen once. Donor samples were obtained from healthy Caucasian individuals from Russia, aged about 6 to 100. After removal of 3 bases from V and 1 base from J, the junction contained 9 bases not matched to a gene. The germline gives CDR1 DFQATT, CDR2 SNEGSKA (reference sequence). The CDR3 spans 15 residues. The sample holds many counts of this clonotype.

The sample consisted of blood. The sequence came from a woman over 75 in good health. The chain carries TRBV20-1 and TRBJ2-7; 7 bases match TRBD1. The CDR3 DNA reads TGCAGTGCTAGCCCGATTTCGACAGGGTCCTACGAGCAGTACTTC. Translation gives CSASPISTGSYEQYF.